This T cell receptor beta chain came from a study of T-cell memory formation after mild COVID-19 (dated by TCRdb to the early 2020s). Study-wide context: TCR sequence clusters from the two donors were largely donor specific. In two donors, T-cell clones that expanded and contracted after mild COVID-19 were followed by sequencing TCRalpha and TCRbeta repertoires longitudinally. Two young, previously healthy adult volunteers, one female and one male, were included in the cohort. Study-wide findings and limitations: Clones contracting from day 15 to 85 had balanced CD4/CD8 phenotypes, while a second wave expanding from day 15 to 37 was biased towards CD4+. Only a couple of mild cases were covered in the study, and larger cohorts including severe cases with pre-infection samples were considered necessary. SARS-CoV-2 specificity was not confirmed for the second-wave clones peaking on day 37. Contracting CD4+ clones were found mainly in CM and EM memory subsets, while CD8+ clones were enriched in EMRA. Some responding clones were found in pre-infection memory, which suggests that pre-existing cross-reactive memory T cells took part in the SARS-CoV-2 response.

Ficoll-Paque density gradient centrifugation was the method used to isolate PBMCs. Sequencing took place on an Illumina NovaSeq 6000. TCRalpha and TCRbeta cDNA libraries were built by 5'RACE with constant-segment primers, adding sample barcodes and unique molecular identifiers. Trizol reagent was used to extract RNA from every sample. The libraries were amplified in two PCR steps, and the second step added a second sample barcode and Illumina TruSeq adapters. Sequencing of libraries was performed on an Illumina NovaSeq with 2 x 150 bp paired-end reads. The original pipeline was this. With migec v1.2.7, reads were demultiplexed and then collapsed into UMI-guided consensus sequences. With mixcr v2.1.11, UMI consensuses were aligned to TRA and TRB V and J templates and assembled into clonotypes. A clonotype was counted as expanded or contracted only if both edgeR and NoisET called the change significant, with noise models trained on biological replicates. For edgeR calls, the cutoffs were a false discovery rate-adjusted p below 0.01 and a log2 fold-change threshold of 1. As an exploratory analysis of dynamics, max-normalized trajectories of the 1000 most abundant clonotypes were examined by PCA with hierarchical clustering. Separately sequenced CD4+ and CD8+ repertoires were used to assign the CD4 or CD8 phenotype of responding clones. TCRdb ran its own pipeline on the public reads, namely fastp trimming at Q25 and MiXCR clone calling, and kept in-frame beta chains. Rows matching on CDR3 protein sequence are summarized as one entry with the most common DNA and genes. TCRdb, rather than the study authors, made the V and J calls. Recorded for this sample are fewer than 250,000 distinct CDR3 sequences; 27% of them occurred a single time. Of the sample, around 10% falls within the top ten clones.

Reading the germline V gene (reference sequence) gives CDR1 GTSNPN and CDR2 SVGIG. The cysteine opens and the phenylalanine closes a CDR3 of 14 amino acids. Only CDR3 DNA is held: 42 bases, read in frame from base 1. V is cut back by 0 bases and J by 2 bases, with 4 bases in the junction unmatched. Turning to this clonotype: Its antigen has not been determined. No qualities accompany the bases; no much larger clone lies one base away.

Sequencing used PBMCs or a T cell subset sorted from them (not recorded which). In this chain, TRBV30 is recombined with TRBJ2-7; 7 bases in the middle match TRBD1. The sequence was obtained from an adult woman who had mild COVID-19 (a few samples of this study predate the infection). The sample titles of this study are shuffled in the database, so cell type and time point are left out; the donor was told from shared clones. The nucleotides read TGTGCCTGGAGTGTAGCTGGACAGGCCTACGAGCAGTACTTC. It specifies CAWSVAGQAYEQYF.